The 31 T cell receptor beta chains below were found in one sample sequenced in a study of OX40 agonist ivuxolimab in advanced cancers. The repertoire was sequenced with immunoSEQ multiplex PCR; TCRdb's copy has only in-frame clones and lacks some. The sample records about 93,000 clones, about 92% being singletons. Sequences were derived from CD4+ or CD8+ T cells sorted from blood, sampled in a trial of the OX40 agonist ivuxolimab. The receptors stem from an adult with an advanced solid tumor such as melanoma, head and neck, liver or kidney cancer.

The V and J genes are TRBV7-8 and TRBJ1-1; D call uncertain. The CDR3 length is 13 residues. V lost 3 bases, J lost 1 base, and 6 bases lay in between. Germline V gives CDR1 SGHVS, CDR2 FQNEAQ. The CDR3: CASSFIKNTEAFF. The CDR3, as DNA: TGTGCCAGCAGCTTTATCAAGAACACTGAAGCTTTCTTT.

V is TRBV11-3 and J is TRBJ2-1; D is undetermined. Trimming took 2 bases from V and 2 from J, leaving 10 bases between them. CDR3 length: 15 residues. Germline-derived CDR1 and CDR2 are SGHNT and YENEEA. This CDR3 reads CASSLYRAAYNEQFF. The CDR3 region has the DNA TGTGCCAGCAGCTTATACCGGGCCGCCTACAATGAGCAGTTCTTC.

The V gene is TRBV7-3, the J gene TRBJ2-4; 9 bases line up with TRBD1. Trimming at V came to 5 bases and at J to 1 base, leaving 9 bases not matched to a gene. Germline assignment: CDR1 SGHTA and CDR2 FQGTGA. The CDR3 consists of 17 residues. The CDR3 region is CASSPLDRGEAKNIQYF. CDR3 in DNA: TGTGCCAGCAGCCCCCTGGACAGGGGAGAGGCCAAAAACATTCAGTACTTC.

The chain joins TRBV5-4 to TRBJ2-5; TRBD2 matches 7 bases. V shed 3 bases and J 5 bases; nucleotides not matched to a gene: 13. Germline CDR1 is SGHNT and CDR2 is YYREEE (reference sequence). The length of the CDR3 is 16 residues. CDR3 nucleotides: TGTGCCAGCAGCTCGGCACTGGCGGGAGCTGGGGAGACCCAGTACTTC. Translated, it gives CASSSALAGAGETQYF.

CDR3 sequence (DNA): TGTGCCAGCAGCCCGCCTGAACAGGTTGGCTACACCTTC. Its protein is CASSPPEQVGYTF. The chain joins TRBV5-4 to TRBJ1-2, with a tentative D call TRBD1 (5 bases). From germline, CDR1 is SGHNT and CDR2 YYREEE (reference sequence). Trimming stripped 4 bases from V and 7 bases from J, with 14 bases between. The CDR3 contains 13 residues.

The table lists this clone with a few counts. The chain employs TRBV9 and TRBJ1-2; D call uncertain. Trimming pared 4 bases from V and 4 bases from J, leaving 14 bases between. This CDR3 contains 14 residues. Germline V gene lookup returns CDR1 SGDLS and CDR2 YYNGEE. The DNA of the CDR3 is TGTGCCAGCAGCTATGGAGGTTCTCTCTATGGCTACACCTTC. This sequence encodes CASSYGGSLYGYTF.

The chain carries TRBV27 and TRBJ2-3, with 13 bases lining up with TRBD2. V shed 7 bases and J 0 bases; nucleotides not matched to a gene: 10. From germline, CDR1 is MNHEY and CDR2 SMNVEV (reference sequence). The length of the CDR3 is 18 residues. The CDR3 sequence is CASIMSRLAGGSTDTQYF. CDR3 coding DNA: TGTGCCAGCATCATGAGCCGACTAGCGGGGGGAAGCACAGATACGCAGTATTTT.

The chain uses TRBV5-1 and TRBJ2-7; D gene ambiguous. The CDR3 is 14 amino acids. Germline V gives CDR1 SGHRS, CDR2 YFSETQ. The V gene lost 0 bases and the J gene lost 2 bases, with 9 bases spanning the gap. The CDR3 spells CASSLEAPTYEQYF. The CDR3 DNA reads TGCGCCAGCAGCTTGGAGGCCCCGACCTACGAGCAGTACTTC.

The V gene is TRBV7-9, the J gene TRBJ2-5, with 9 bases that match TRBD1. This CDR3 has 16 residues. Germline V gene sequence: CDR1 SEHNR, CDR2 FQNEAQ (reference sequence). V shed 4 bases and J 2 bases; nucleotides not matched to a gene: 8. The CDR3 spells CASSSRDRAAQETQYF. The DNA of the CDR3 is TGTGCCAGCAGCTCGCGGGACAGGGCCGCACAAGAGACCCAGTACTTC.

Comments on this clone: A junction boundary mismatches the germline segment, possibly from a read error. V and J are TRBV7-7 and TRBJ2-2; no clear D gene. The V gene's germline CDR1 is SSHAT and CDR2 FNYEAQ (reference sequence). The CDR3 extends over 15 amino acids. The CDR3 spells CASSLEATNTGELFF. For the CDR3, the DNA is TGTGCTAGCAGCTTAGAAGCCACAAACACCGGGGAGCTGTTTTTT.

This clone was counted once. This chain links TRBV5-1 with TRBJ2-1; 10 bases map to TRBD1. Germline V CDR1 and CDR2: SGHRS, YFSETQ. Unmatched junction bases numbered 8, after V lost 0 bases and J lost 8 bases. This CDR3 spans 16 amino acids. CDR3 coding DNA: TGCGCCAGCAGCTTGGGGGGACAGGGGAATCTCGATGAGCAGTTCTTC. Translated: CASSLGGQGNLDEQFF.

The chain combines TRBV4-1 with TRBJ1-2; 8 nucleotides line up with TRBD1. Germline trimming cut 5 bases from V and 0 bases from J; bases unmatched to any gene: 8. The CDR3 sequence is 16 residues long. CDR1 is MGHRA, CDR2 YSYEKL, per germline. The CDR3 sequence is CASSFGTGATNYGYTF. The CDR3 DNA reads TGCGCCAGCAGCTTCGGGACAGGAGCTACTAACTATGGCTACACCTTC.

This chain connects TRBV7-9 to TRBJ1-1, with D perhaps matching TRBD1 (6 bases). Trimming took off 2 bases at V and 6 bases at J, with 13 bases between the two ends. This CDR3 contains 14 residues. Germline loops: CDR1 SEHNR, CDR2 FQNEAQ (reference sequence). DNA for the CDR3: TGTGCCAGCAGCTTAACAGGGAGAGGTCCTGAAGCTTTCTTT. It codes for CASSLTGRGPEAFF.

The J gene is TRBJ1-3, the V gene TRBV7-9, with 10 bases that match TRBD1. Germline V gives CDR1 SEHNR, CDR2 FQNEAQ (reference sequence). Losses at the gene ends were 1 base for V and 5 bases for J; bases not matched to a gene: 2. The CDR3 extends over 15 amino acids. DNA for the CDR3: TGTGCCAGCAGCTTAGAGACAGGGGGCCGAAACACCATATATTTT. Translation gives CASSLETGGRNTIYF.

The V call is TRBV11-2, the J call TRBJ1-3; D unresolved. The CDR3 sequence is 14 residues long. Germline CDR1 reads SGHAT; CDR2 reads FQNNGV. V shed 1 base and J shed 3 bases, with 7 bases lying between them. The CDR3 loop is CASSLVDLGNTIYF. CDR3 bases: TGTGCCAGCAGCTTAGTGGACCTTGGAAACACCATATATTTT. Full variable domain (remainder filled in from reference TRBV11-2 and TRBJ1-3): EAGVAQSPRYKIIEKRQSVAFWCNPISGHATLYWYQQILGQGPKLLIQFQNNGVVDDSQLPKDRFSAERLKGVDSTLKIQPAKLEDSAVYLCASSLVDLGNTIYFGEGSWLTVV.

V and J are TRBV2 and TRBJ1-2; D ambiguous. This CDR3 is 13 amino acids long. Germline CDR1 and CDR2: SNHLY and FYNNEI. V was cut by 7 bases and J by 1 base, with 10 bases left in between. This CDR3 reads CASKRADNYGYTF. The CDR3 DNA reads TGTGCCAGCAAGCGAGCGGATAACTATGGCTACACCTTC.

This chain joins TRBV5-1 and TRBJ1-2, with TRBD1 identical over 8 bases. Germline V gives CDR1 SGHRS, CDR2 YFSETQ. The J segment lost 5 bases and the V segment lost 7 bases, leaving 4 bases of the junction unmatched. CDR3 length equals 12 residues. CDR3 sequence (DNA): TGCGCCAGCCAGGGGGCTGGGTATGGCTACACCTTC. Translating gives CASQGAGYGYTF.

V gene TRBV5-4 combines with J gene TRBJ2-5; D ambiguous. Trimming shortened V by 0 bases and J by 5 bases, and 8 bases separated the two germline ends. Per the germline V gene, CDR1 is SGHNT and CDR2 is YYREEE (reference sequence). The CDR3 consists of 13 residues. The CDR3 bases are TGTGCCAGCAGCTTGGGACCGGCGGAGACCCAGTACTTC. Protein product: CASSLGPAETQYF. Full variable domain (outside the CDR3, taken from reference TRBV5-4 and TRBJ2-5): ETGVTQSPTHLIKTRGQQVTLRCSSQSGHNTVSWYQQALGQGPQFIFQYYREEENGRGNFPPRFSGLQFPNYSSELNVNALELDDSALYLCASSLGPAETQYFGPGTRLLVL.

The chain links TRBV6-6 to TRBJ2-7, with unresolved D. This CDR3 has 12 amino acids. Per the germline V gene, CDR1 is MNHNY and CDR2 is SVGAGI (reference sequence). Deletions cut 2 bases from V and 3 bases from J, with 5 bases between. The CDR3 bases are TGTGCCAGCAGTTACCAGGACTACGAGCAGTACTTC. It yields the protein CASSYQDYEQYF.

This chain connects TRBV11-2 to TRBJ2-7, with a possible D match to TRBD1 (6 bases). This CDR3 region has 13 residues. Trimming shortened V by 1 base and J by 7 bases, and 11 bases separated the two germline ends. Germline CDR1 reads SGHAT; CDR2 reads FQNNGV. CDR3 loop: CASSLGGPVEQYF. The CDR3 region has the DNA TGTGCCAGCAGCTTAGGGGGGCCGGTAGAGCAGTACTTC.

The chain combines TRBV29-1 with TRBJ2-5; 10 positions agree with TRBD2. CDR3 length equals 15 residues. V shed 1 base, J shed 5 bases, and the junction held 7 bases outside the gene matches. The germline gives CDR1 SQVTM, CDR2 ANQGSEA. This CDR3 reads CSVEVVSGRWETQYF. The DNA for the CDR3 is TGCAGCGTTGAAGTGGTTAGCGGGAGGTGGGAGACCCAGTACTTC.

The gene calls are TRBV10-3 and TRBJ2-3, with 10 bases fitting TRBD2. The CDR3 is 16 amino acids. Germline V gene sequence: CDR1 ENHRY, CDR2 SYGVKD. Losses at the gene ends were 3 bases for V and 2 bases for J; bases not matched to a gene: 5. The CDR3, as DNA: TGTGCCATCAGTGAAGAGCGGGGGGGATCCACAGATACGCAGTATTTT. Amino acid sequence: CAISEERGGSTDTQYF.

The chain carries TRBV7-8 and TRBJ1-1, with D maybe TRBD1 (5 bases). Germline V CDR1 and CDR2: SGHVS, FQNEAQ. CDR3 length: 14 residues. Trimming removed 5 bases from V and 7 bases from J, with 17 bases in between. Here the CDR3 DNA reads TGTGCCAGCAGCCCCACACCCGGGACGGATGAAGCTTTCTTT. This sequence encodes CASSPTPGTDEAFF.

The chain employs TRBV6-1 and TRBJ2-7; 8 bases match TRBD1. The CDR3 length is 13 residues. The germline CDR1 and CDR2 sequences are MNHNS and SASEGT. J lost 5 bases, V lost 6 bases, and 6 bases had no gene match. CDR3 sequence reads: CASSGQGGNEQYF. In DNA form, the CDR3 reads TGTGCCAGCAGCGGACAGGGCGGCAACGAGCAGTACTTC.

This chain uses TRBV6-5 with TRBJ2-3; the D is unclear. The germline V gene has CDR1 MNHEY and CDR2 SVGAGI. This CDR3 contains 14 residues. Between the trimmed V and J ends, which lost 2 bases and 3 bases, there was a span of 9 bases. Here the CDR3 reads CASSYAFSTDTQYF. The CDR3 coding sequence is TGTGCCAGCAGTTACGCGTTCTCGACAGATACGCAGTATTTT.

V and J are TRBV5-1 and TRBJ1-2; 8 bases align to TRBD1. The germline V gene has CDR1 SGHRS and CDR2 YFSETQ. The CDR3 extends over 14 amino acids. J gave up 8 bases and V 5 bases, and 11 bases lay outside the gene matches. The DNA of the CDR3 is TGCGCCAGCAGACCCGGGACAGGTCTGGGAGGCTACACCTTC. It codes for CASRPGTGLGGYTF.

This clone occurred once. This chain links TRBV25-1 with TRBJ1-2; 8 nucleotides line up with TRBD1. The germline gives CDR1 MGHDK, CDR2 SYGVNS. With 1 base clipped from V and 7 bases from J, the junction kept 8 bases outside the gene matches. This CDR3 has 15 residues. The DNA of the CDR3 is TGTGCCAGCAGTGAATCCGGACAGGGTTTGGCTGGCTACACCTTC. It yields the protein CASSESGQGLAGYTF.

This clone was seen a few times. The V and J genes are TRBV2 and TRBJ1-1; the D gene is possibly TRBD1 (5 bases). Germline CDR1 and CDR2: SNHLY and FYNNEI. This CDR3 contains 12 residues. V was clipped by 2 bases and J by 8 bases, with 9 bases between them. The CDR3 sequence is CASSENWGEAFF. Written as DNA, the CDR3 is TGTGCCAGCAGTGAAAATTGGGGCGAAGCTTTCTTT.

The chain is built from TRBV11-3 and TRBJ2-3; a possible D gene is TRBD1 (6 bases). CDR1 and CDR2 from the germline V gene are SGHNT and YENEEA. V was pared by 0 bases and J by 0 bases, with 16 bases between. The CDR3 contains 18 residues. CDR3 sequence: CASSLDGTSSTSTDTQYF. Written as DNA, the CDR3 is TGTGCCAGCAGCTTAGATGGGACAAGTTCCACTAGCACAGATACGCAGTATTTT.

The chain employs TRBV11-3 and TRBJ2-3, with D hard to call. Germline lookup yields CDR1 SGHNT and CDR2 YENEEA. Trimming left V 5 bases short and J 14 bases short, with 17 bases between. This CDR3 region has 12 residues. CDR3 in DNA: TGTGCCAGCAGCGTGAGCCCGGCAGTTAGGTATTTT. Translating gives CASSVSPAVRYF.

J is TRBJ1-5 and V is TRBV13; possible D gene TRBD1, 5 bases. V lost 1 base and J lost 5, with 15 bases in between. The CDR3 has 16 amino acids. CDR1 PRHDT and CDR2 FYEKMQ come from the germline V gene (reference sequence). CDR3 in amino acids: CASSLATGTGDQPQHF. CDR3 coding DNA: TGTGCCAGCAGCTTAGCGACCGGGACGGGGGATCAGCCCCAGCATTTT.